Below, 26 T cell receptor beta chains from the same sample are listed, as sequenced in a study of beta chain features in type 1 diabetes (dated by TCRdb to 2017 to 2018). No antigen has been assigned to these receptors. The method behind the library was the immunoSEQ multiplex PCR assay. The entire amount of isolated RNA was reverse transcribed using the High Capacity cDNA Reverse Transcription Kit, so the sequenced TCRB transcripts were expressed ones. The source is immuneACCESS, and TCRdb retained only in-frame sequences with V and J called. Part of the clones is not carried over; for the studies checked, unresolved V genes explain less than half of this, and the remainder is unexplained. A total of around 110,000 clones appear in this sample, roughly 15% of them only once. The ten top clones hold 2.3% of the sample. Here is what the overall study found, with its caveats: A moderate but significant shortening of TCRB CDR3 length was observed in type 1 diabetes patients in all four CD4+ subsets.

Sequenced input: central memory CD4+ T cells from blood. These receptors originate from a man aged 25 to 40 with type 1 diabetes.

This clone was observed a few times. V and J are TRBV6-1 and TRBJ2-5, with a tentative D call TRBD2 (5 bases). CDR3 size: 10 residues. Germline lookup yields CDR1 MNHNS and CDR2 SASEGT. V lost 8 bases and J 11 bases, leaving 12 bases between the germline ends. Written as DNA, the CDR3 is TGTGCCAGCGACGACTACAAGCAGTACTTC. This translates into CASDDYKQYF.

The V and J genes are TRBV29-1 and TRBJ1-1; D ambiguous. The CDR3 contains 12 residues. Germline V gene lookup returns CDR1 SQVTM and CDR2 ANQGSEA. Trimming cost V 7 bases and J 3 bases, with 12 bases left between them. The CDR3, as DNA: TGCAGCGCCGTCCGCACAGACACTGAAGCTTTCTTT. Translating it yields CSAVRTDTEAFF.

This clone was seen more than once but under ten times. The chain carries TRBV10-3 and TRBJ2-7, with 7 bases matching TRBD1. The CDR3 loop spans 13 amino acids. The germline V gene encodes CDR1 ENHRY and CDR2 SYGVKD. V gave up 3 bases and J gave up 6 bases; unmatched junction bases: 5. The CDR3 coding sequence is TGTGCCATCAGTGATGACAGGGAAGGCGAGCAGTACTTC. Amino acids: CAISDDREGEQYF.

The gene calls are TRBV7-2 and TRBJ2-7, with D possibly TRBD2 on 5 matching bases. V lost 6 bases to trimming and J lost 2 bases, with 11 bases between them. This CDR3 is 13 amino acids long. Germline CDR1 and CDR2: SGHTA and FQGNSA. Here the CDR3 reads CASRPTGTYEQYF. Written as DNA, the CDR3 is TGTGCCAGCAGACCCACGGGGACCTACGAGCAGTACTTC.

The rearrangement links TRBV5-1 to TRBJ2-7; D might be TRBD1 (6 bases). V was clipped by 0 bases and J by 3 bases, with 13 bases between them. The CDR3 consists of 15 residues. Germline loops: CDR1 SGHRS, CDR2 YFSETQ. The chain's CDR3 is CASSLVGTPDYEQYF. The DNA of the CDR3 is TGCGCCAGCAGCTTGGTTGGGACACCAGACTACGAGCAGTACTTC.

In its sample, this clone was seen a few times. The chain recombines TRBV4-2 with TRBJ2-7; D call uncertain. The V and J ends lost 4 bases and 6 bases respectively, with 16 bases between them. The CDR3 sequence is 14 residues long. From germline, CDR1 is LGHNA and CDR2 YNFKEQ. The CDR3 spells CASSPALSGLEQYF. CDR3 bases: TGTGCCAGCAGCCCCGCCCTATCCGGGCTCGAGCAGTACTTC.

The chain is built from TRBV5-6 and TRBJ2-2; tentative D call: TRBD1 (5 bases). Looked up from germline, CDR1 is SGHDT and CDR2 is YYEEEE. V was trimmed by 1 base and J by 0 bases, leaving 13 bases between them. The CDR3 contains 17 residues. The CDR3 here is CASSLFSRGTNTGELFF. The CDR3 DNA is TGTGCCAGCAGCTTGTTCTCAAGGGGTACGAACACCGGGGAGCTGTTTTTT.

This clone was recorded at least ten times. In nucleotides, the CDR3 is TGTGCCAGCAGGCCCGGGACAGGGGCCTACAATGAGCAGTTCTTC. Translated: CASRPGTGAYNEQFF. The chain recombines TRBV7-2 with TRBJ2-1; TRBD1 matches at 10 bases. After removal of 6 bases from V and 2 bases from J, the junction contained 4 bases not matched to a gene. From germline, CDR1 is SGHTA and CDR2 FQGNSA. CDR3 size: 15 residues.

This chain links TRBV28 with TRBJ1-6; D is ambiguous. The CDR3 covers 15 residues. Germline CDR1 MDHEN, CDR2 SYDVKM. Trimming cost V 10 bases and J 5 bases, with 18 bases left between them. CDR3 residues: CATHERGKDNSPLHF. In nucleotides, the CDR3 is TGTGCCACCCACGAACGGGGTAAGGATAATTCACCCCTCCACTTT.

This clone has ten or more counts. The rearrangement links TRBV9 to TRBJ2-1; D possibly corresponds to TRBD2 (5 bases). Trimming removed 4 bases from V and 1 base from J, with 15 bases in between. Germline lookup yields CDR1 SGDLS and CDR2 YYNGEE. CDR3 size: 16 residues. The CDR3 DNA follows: TGTGCCAGCAGCAGAGGAGGAGGTGGGTCCTACAATGAGCAGTTCTTC. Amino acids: CASSRGGGGSYNEQFF.

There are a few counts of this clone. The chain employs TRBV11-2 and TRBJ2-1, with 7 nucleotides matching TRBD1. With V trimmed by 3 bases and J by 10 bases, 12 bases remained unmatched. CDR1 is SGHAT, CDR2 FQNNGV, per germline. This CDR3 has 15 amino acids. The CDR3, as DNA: TGTGCCAGCAGCTTTGGACAGGAGCCCTTAAGAGAGCAGTTCTTC. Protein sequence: CASSFGQEPLREQFF. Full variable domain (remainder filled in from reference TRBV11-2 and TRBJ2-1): EAGVAQSPRYKIIEKRQSVAFWCNPISGHATLYWYQQILGQGPKLLIQFQNNGVVDDSQLPKDRFSAERLKGVDSTLKIQPAKLEDSAVYLCASSFGQEPLREQFFGPGTRLTVL.

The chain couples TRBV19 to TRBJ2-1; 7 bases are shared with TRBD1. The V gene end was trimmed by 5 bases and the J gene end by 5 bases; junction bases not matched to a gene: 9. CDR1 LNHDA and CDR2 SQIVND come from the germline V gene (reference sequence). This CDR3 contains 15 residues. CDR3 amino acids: CASSPGQASNNEQFF. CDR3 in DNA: TGTGCCAGTAGTCCCGGACAGGCCTCGAACAATGAGCAGTTCTTC.

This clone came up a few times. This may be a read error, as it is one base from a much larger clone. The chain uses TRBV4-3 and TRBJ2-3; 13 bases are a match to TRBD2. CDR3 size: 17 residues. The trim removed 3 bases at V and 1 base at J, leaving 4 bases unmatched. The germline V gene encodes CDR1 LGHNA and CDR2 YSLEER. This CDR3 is CASSHGGTSGGTDTQYF. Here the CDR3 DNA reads TGCGCCAGCAGCCACGGGGGGACTAGCGGGGGCACAGATACGCAGTATTTT.

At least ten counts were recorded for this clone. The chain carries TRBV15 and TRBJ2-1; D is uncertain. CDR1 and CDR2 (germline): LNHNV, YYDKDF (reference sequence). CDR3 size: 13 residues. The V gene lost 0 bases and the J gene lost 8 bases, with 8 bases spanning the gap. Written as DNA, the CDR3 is TGTGCCACCAGCAGAGATGCAGGTGATGAGCAGTTCTTC. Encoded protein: CATSRDAGDEQFF.

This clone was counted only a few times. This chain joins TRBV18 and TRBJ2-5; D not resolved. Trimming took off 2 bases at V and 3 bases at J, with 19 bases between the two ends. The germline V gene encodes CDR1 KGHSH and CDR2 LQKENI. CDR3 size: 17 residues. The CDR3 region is CASSPSRAPTPEETQYF. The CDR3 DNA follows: TGTGCCAGCTCACCATCTCGGGCCCCTACCCCTGAAGAGACCCAGTACTTC.

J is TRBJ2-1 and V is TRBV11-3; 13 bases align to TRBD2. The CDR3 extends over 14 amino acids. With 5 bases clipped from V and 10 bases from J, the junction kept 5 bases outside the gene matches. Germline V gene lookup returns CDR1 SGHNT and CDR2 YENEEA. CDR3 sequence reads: CASSTGLAGAEQFF. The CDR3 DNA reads TGTGCCAGCAGCACCGGACTAGCGGGGGCCGAGCAGTTCTTC.

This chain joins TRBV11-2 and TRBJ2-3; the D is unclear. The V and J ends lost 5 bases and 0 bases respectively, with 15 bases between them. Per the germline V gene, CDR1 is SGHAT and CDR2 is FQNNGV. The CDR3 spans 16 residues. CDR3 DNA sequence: TGTGCCAGCAGCCCACCCCTAGGGTTAAGCACAGATACGCAGTATTTT. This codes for CASSPPLGLSTDTQYF.

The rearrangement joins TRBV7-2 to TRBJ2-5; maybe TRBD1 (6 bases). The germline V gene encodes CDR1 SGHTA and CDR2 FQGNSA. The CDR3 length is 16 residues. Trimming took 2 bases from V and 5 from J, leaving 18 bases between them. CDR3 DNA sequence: TGTGCCAGCAGCTTAAAGGCCTTAGGGGGATGGGAGACCCAGTACTTC. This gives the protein CASSLKALGGWETQYF.

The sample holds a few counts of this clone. CDR3 nucleotide sequence: TGCGCCAGCAGCCCCGGGACATTTTCTTACGAGCAGTACTTC. It yields the protein CASSPGTFSYEQYF. The chain recombines TRBV4-3 with TRBJ2-7; TRBD1 might be the D (6 bases). The germline CDR1 and CDR2 sequences are LGHNA and YSLEER. Trimming left V 4 bases short and J 4 bases short, with 14 bases between. This CDR3 contains 14 residues.

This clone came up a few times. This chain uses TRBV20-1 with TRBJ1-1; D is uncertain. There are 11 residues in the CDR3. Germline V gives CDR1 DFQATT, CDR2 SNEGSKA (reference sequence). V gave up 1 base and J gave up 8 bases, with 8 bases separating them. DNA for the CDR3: TGCAGTGCTAGAGGACCTACCGAAGCTTTCTTT. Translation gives CSARGPTEAFF.

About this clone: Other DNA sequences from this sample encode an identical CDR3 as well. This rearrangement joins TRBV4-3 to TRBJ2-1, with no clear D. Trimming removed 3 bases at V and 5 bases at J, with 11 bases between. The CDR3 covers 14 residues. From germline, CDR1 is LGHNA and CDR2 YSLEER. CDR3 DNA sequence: TGCGCCAGCAGCCAGGGGTCCACCGACAATGAGCAGTTCTTC. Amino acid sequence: CASSQGSTDNEQFF.

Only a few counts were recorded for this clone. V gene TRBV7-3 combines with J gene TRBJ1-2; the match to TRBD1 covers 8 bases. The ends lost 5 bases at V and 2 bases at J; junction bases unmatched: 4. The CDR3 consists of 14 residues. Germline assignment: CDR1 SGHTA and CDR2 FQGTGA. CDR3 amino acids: CASSPGQGNYGYTF. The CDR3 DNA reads TGTGCCAGCAGCCCTGGACAGGGAAACTATGGCTACACCTTC.

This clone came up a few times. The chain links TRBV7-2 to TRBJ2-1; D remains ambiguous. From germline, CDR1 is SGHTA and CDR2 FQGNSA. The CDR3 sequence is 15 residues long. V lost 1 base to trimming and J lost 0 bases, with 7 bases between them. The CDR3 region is CASSLVTISYNEQFF. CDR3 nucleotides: TGTGCCAGCAGCTTAGTTACCATCTCCTACAATGAGCAGTTCTTC.

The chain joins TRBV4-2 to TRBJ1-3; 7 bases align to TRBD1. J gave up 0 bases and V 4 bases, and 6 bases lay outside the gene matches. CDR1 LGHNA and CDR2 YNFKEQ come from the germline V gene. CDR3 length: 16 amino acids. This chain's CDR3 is CASSLHDRASGNTIYF. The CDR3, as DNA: TGTGCCAGCAGCCTTCATGACAGGGCCTCTGGAAACACCATATATTTT.

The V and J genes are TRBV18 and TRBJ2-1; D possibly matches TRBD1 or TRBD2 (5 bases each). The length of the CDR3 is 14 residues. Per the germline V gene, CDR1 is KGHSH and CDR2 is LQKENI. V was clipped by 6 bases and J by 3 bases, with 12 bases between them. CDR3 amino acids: CASSPPGGYNEQFF. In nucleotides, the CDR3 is TGTGCCAGCTCCCCCCCTGGGGGCTACAATGAGCAGTTCTTC.

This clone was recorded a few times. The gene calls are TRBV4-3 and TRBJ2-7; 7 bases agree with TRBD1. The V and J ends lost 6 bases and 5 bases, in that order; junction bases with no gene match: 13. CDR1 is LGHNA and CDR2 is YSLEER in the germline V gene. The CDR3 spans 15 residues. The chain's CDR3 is CASSPFSDRDDEQYF. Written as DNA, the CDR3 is TGCGCCAGCAGTCCATTTTCAGACAGGGACGACGAGCAGTACTTC.